This T cell receptor beta chain was captured in a study of CD8 T cells in Susac syndrome. Whole-study context: Among the Susac syndrome patients sequenced, over five had active disease and roughly eight were in remission.

Trimming took 0 bases from V and 8 from J, leaving 10 bases between them. Germline loops: CDR1 SEHNR, CDR2 FQNEAQ (reference sequence). The CDR3 loop spans 13 amino acids. TEMRA cells were FACS-enriched, unlike CD8+ and CD4+ T cells, which were negatively isolated. Random hexamers were used to reverse transcribe the RNA input (about 0.45 to 1 ug). Amplification of TCR beta CDR3 used immunoSEQ multiplex PCR across 54 Vbeta and 13 Jbeta. TCRdb called the immunoSEQ multiplex PCR reads again in MiXCR, with one record for every CDR3 protein. Of 200,000 to 300,000 distinct CDR3 sequences in the sample, about 96% were seen once.

This sequence originates from a human donor with Susac syndrome. The sequenced material came from CD4+ T cells from PBMCs. This sequence joins TRBV7-9 and TRBJ2-5, with D hard to call. In nucleotides, the CDR3 is TGTGCCAGCAGCTTAGCGGTGCTTTCAACCCAGTACTTC. Protein product: CASSLAVLSTQYF. The full variable domain, completed using reference TRBV7-9 and TRBJ2-5, is DTGVSQNPRHKITKRGQNVTFRCDPISEHNRLYWYRQTLGQGPEFLTYFQNEAQLEKSRLLSDRFSAERPKGSFSTLEIQRTEQGDSAMYLCASSLAVLSTQYFGPGTRLLVL.